The source of this T cell receptor (beta chain) is a study of blood T cells in healthy people across ages. Study-level results: Shifts in expanded clonotypes may have been confounded by donor CMV status, which was unknown. Higher diversity and more naive CD4+ cells were features of long-lived donors, compared to aged donors. The lack of PBMC sorting stopped any conclusive naive versus antigen-experienced comparison.

Every sample had a minimum of 6.5 million PBMCs isolated. This clonotype was observed many times. The antigen is not known. CDR3 length equals 15 residues. V was trimmed by 3 bases and J by 0 bases, leaving 12 bases between them. Germline V lookup: CDR1 SGHVS, CDR2 FQNEAQ. Sample-barcoded 5' priming and a J-beta primer mix drove a second PCR of about 6 to 12 cycles. TCRdb called the 5' RACE reads again in MiXCR, with one record for every CDR3 protein. This table holds more than 500,000 distinct CDR3 sequences, 25% to 30% found once. The clonotype comes from a woman in her 70s in good health. V and J are TRBV7-8 and TRBJ2-7; D not resolved. Source material: blood. The CDR3 loop reads CASSFGNSISYEQYF. The CDR3 coding sequence is TGTGCCAGCAGCTTTGGAAACTCCATCTCCTACGAGCAGTACTTC.